This paragraph covers one T cell receptor (beta chain) sequence. Its antigen is unknown. The repertoire was sequenced with immunoSEQ multiplex PCR; TCRdb's copy has only in-frame clones and lacks some. The sample lists about 350,000 clones; around 88% were seen once. As to treatment: around 19 received Ad26.COV2.S at low or high dose, single or two shots; a few received placebo; per-sample allocation not given. Sampling was done on day 63 after the first vaccine or placebo injection. The record originates from a study of Ad26.COV2.S vaccination and SARS-CoV-2 variants. Study-wide results and limits: Vaccine recipients posted higher spike-specific TCR breadth than their placebo counterparts. Total T cell responses may have been underestimated by the TCR breadth and depth analyses.

Germline assignment: CDR1 LNHDA and CDR2 SQIVND (reference sequence). The CDR3 consists of 15 residues. The ends were cut back, 1 base at V and 5 bases at J, with 12 bases in the middle. This TCR came from a person between 18 and 65 years old who received the Ad26.COV2.S COVID-19 vaccine or a placebo. This specimen consisted of peripheral blood, obtained in a trial of Ad26.COV2.S vaccine versus placebo. This chain uses TRBV19 with TRBJ2-1; D call uncertain. The chain's CDR3 is CASSIGGVYNNEQFF. The CDR3 DNA reads as TGTGCCAGTAGTATAGGCGGAGTTTATAACAATGAGCAGTTCTTC. Filled out from reference TRBV19 and TRBJ2-1, the complete variable domain reads DGGITQSPKYLFRKEGQNVTLSCEQNLNHDAMYWYRQDPGQGLRLIYYSQIVNDFQKGDIAEGYSVSREKKESFPLTVTSAQKNPTAFYLCASSIGGVYNNEQFFGPGTRLTVL.